Here is one T cell receptor beta chain with its context. This sample was taken from a study of OX40 agonist ivuxolimab in advanced cancers. TCRdb's copy holds only in-frame clones and misses some; the assay was immunoSEQ multiplex PCR. The sample lists about 70,000 clones; around 78% were seen once. CDR1 is SGHRS and CDR2 is YFSETQ in the germline V gene. This CDR3 region has 13 residues. Between the trimmed V and J ends, which lost 7 bases and 3 bases, there was a span of 13 bases. The specimen comprised CD4+ or CD8+ T cells sorted from blood, sampled in a trial of the OX40 agonist ivuxolimab. J is TRBJ1-1 and V is TRBV5-1; TRBD1 is a possible D gene (5 bases). The clonotype originates from an adult with an advanced solid tumor such as melanoma, head and neck, liver or kidney cancer. The CDR3: CASEDPGHTEAFF. The CDR3 bases are TGCGCCAGCGAGGATCCGGGACACACTGAAGCTTTCTTT. The variable domain in full, with the rest retrieved from reference TRBV5-1 and TRBJ1-1, is KAGVTQTPRYLIKTRGQQVTLSCSPISGHRSVSWYQQTPGQGLQFLFEYFSETQRNKGNFPGRFSGRQFSNSRSEMNVSTLELGDSALYLCASEDPGHTEAFFGQGTRLTVV.